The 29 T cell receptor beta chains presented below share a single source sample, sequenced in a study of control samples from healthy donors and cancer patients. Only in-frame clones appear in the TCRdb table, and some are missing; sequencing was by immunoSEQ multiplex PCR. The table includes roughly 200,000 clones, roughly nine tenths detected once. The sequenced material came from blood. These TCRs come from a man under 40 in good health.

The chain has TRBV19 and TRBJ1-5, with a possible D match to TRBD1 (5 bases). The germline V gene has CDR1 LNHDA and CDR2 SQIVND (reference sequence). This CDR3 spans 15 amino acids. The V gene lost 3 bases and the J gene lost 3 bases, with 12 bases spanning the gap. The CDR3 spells CASSIRQGNNQPQHF. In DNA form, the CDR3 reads TGTGCCAGTAGTATTAGGCAGGGTAACAATCAGCCCCAGCATTTT.

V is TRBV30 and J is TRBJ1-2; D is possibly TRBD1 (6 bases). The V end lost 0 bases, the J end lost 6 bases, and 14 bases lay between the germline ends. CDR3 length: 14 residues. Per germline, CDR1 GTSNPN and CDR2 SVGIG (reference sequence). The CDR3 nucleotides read TGTGCCTGGAGTGTAGTCTCAGGGGAGGATGGCTACACCTTC. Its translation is CAWSVVSGEDGYTF.

The CDR3 region has the DNA TGTGCCTCAAGACAGCCCTCTGGGGCCAACGTCCTGACTTTC. Residues: CASRQPSGANVLTF. The rearrangement joins TRBV10-3 to TRBJ2-6, with D possibly TRBD1 on 5 matching bases. CDR3 length: 14 residues. In germline, CDR1 is ENHRY, CDR2 SYGVKD. V was trimmed by 11 bases and J by 0 bases, leaving 11 bases between them.

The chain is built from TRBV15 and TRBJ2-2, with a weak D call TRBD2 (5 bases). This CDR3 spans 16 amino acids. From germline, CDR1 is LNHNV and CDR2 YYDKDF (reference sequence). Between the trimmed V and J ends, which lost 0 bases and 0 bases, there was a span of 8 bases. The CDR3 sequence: CATSRDAGANTGELFF. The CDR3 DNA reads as TGTGCCACCAGCAGAGATGCGGGCGCGAACACCGGGGAGCTGTTTTTT. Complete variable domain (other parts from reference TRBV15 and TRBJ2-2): DAMVIQNPRYQVTQFGKPVTLSCSQTLNHNVMYWYQQKSSQAPKLLFHYYDKDFNNEADTPDNFQSRRPNTSFCFLDIRSPGLGDTAMYLCATSRDAGANTGELFFGEGSRLTVL.

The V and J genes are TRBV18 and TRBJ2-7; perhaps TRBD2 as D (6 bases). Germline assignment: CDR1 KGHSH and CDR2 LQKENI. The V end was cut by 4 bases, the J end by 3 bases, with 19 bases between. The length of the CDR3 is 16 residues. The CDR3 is CASSRLRDLNNYEQYF. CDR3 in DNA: TGTGCCAGCTCACGACTGCGGGACTTGAATAACTACGAGCAGTACTTC.

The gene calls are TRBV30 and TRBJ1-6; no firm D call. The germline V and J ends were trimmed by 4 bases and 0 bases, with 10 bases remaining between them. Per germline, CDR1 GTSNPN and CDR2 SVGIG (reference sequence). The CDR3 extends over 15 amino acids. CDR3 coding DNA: TGTGCCTGGACCCCGCCGGGCTCCTATAATTCACCCCTCCACTTT. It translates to CAWTPPGSYNSPLHF.

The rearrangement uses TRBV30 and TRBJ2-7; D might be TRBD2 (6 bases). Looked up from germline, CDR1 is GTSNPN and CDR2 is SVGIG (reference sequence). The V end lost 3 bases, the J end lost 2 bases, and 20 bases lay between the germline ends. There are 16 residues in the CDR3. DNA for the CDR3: TGTGCCTGGAGCTCCGGAGTTCGGGGGAGCGCCTACGAGCAGTACTTC. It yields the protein CAWSSGVRGSAYEQYF.

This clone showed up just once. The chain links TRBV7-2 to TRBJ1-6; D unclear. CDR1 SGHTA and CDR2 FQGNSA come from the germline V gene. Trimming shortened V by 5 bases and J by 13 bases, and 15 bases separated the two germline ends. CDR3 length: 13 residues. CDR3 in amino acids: CASSPGIQTPLHF. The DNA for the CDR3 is TGTGCCAGCAGCCCGGGGATCCAAACCCCCCTCCACTTT. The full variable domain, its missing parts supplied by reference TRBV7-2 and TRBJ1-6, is GAGVSQSPSNKVTEKGKDVELRCDPISGHTALYWYRQSLGQGLEFLIYFQGNSAPDKSGLPSDRFSAERTGGSVSTLTIQRTQQEDSAVYLCASSPGIQTPLHFGNGTRLTVT.

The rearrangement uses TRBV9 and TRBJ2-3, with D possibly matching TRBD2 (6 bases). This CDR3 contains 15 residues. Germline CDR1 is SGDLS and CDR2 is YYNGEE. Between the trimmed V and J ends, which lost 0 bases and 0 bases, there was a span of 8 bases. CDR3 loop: CASSVVRGSTDTQYF. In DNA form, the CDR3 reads TGTGCCAGCAGCGTAGTCCGGGGGAGCACAGATACGCAGTATTTT.

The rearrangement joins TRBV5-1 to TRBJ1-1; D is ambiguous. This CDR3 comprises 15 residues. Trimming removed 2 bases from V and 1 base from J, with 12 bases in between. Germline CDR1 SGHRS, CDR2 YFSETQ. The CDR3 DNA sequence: TGCGCCAGCAGCTTAACCGCAACAGAGAACACTGAAGCTTTCTTT. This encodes CASSLTATENTEAFF.

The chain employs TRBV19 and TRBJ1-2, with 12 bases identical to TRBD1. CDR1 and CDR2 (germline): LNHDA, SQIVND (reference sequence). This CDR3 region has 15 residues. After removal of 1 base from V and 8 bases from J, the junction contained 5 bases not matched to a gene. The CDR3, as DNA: TGTGCCAGTAGTATAGCCGGGACAGGGGGCTACGGCTACACCTTC. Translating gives CASSIAGTGGYGYTF.

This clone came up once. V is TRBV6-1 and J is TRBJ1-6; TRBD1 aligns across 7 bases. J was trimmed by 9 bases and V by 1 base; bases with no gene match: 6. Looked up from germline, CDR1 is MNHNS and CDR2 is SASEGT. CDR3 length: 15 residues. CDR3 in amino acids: CASSEVTGASSPLHF. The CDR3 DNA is TGTGCCAGCAGTGAAGTTACAGGGGCAAGTTCACCCCTCCACTTT.

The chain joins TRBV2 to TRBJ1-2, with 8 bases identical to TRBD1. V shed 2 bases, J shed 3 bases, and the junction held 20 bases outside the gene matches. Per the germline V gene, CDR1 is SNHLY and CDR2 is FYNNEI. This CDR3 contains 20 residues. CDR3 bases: TGTGCCAGCAGTGAAATTTTTTCGGGGACAGGTTCGTTTGCGGACTATGGCTACACCTTC. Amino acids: CASSEIFSGTGSFADYGYTF.

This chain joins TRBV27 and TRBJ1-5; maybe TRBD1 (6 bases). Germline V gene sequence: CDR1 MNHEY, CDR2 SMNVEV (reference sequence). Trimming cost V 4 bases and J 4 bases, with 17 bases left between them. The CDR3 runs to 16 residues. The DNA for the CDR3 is TGTGCCAGCAGTTATCATCCCGGGGGCGGAAATCAGCCCCAGCATTTT. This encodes CASSYHPGGGNQPQHF.

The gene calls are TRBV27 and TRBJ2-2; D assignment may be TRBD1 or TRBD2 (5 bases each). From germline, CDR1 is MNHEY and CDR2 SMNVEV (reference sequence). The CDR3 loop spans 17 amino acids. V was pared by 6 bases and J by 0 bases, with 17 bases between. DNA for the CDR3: TGTGCCAGCAGCAGAGGGCAGGGCAGTGCGAACACCGGGGAGCTGTTTTTT. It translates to CASSRGQGSANTGELFF.

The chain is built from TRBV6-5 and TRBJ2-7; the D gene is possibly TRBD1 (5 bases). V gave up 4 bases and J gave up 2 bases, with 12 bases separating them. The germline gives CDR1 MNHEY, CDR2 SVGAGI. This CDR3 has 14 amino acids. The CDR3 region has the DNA TGTGCCAGCAGTTTAAGACAGAACCCCTACGAGCAGTACTTC. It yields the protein CASSLRQNPYEQYF.

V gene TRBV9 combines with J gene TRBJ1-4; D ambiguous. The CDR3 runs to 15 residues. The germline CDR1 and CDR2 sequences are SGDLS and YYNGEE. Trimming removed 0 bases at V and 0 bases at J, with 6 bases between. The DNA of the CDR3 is TGTGCCAGCAGCGTAGGTGGGGCAACTAATGAAAAACTGTTTTTT. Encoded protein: CASSVGGATNEKLFF. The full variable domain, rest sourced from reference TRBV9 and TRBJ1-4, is DSGVTQTPKHLITATGQRVTLRCSPRSGDLSVYWYQQSLDQGLQFLIQYYNGEERAKGNILERFSAQQFPDLHSELNLSSLELGDSALYFCASSVGGATNEKLFFGSGTQLSVL.

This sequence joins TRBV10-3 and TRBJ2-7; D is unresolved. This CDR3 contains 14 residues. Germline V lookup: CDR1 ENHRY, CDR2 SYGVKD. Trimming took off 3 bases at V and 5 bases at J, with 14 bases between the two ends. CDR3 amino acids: CAISDDSGFDEQYF. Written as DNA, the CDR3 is TGTGCCATCAGTGATGACTCCGGTTTCGACGAGCAGTACTTC.

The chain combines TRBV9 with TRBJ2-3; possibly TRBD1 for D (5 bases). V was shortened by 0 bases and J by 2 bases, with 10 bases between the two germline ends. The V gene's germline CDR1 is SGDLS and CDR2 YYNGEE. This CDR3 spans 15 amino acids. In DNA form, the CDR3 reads TGTGCCAGCAGCGTAGATGGGGCCCTCACAGATACGCAGTATTTT. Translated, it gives CASSVDGALTDTQYF.

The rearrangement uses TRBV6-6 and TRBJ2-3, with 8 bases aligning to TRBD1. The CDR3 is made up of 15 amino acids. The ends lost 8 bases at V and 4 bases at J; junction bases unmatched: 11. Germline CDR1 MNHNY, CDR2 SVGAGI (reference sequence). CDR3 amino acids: CASDLDRGVADTQYF. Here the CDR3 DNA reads TGTGCCAGCGACCTCGACAGGGGCGTCGCAGATACGCAGTATTTT.

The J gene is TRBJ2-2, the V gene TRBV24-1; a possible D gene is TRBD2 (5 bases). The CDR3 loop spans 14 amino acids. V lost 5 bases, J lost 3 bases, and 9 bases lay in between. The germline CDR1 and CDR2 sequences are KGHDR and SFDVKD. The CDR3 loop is CATSGTGYTGELFF. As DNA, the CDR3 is TGTGCCACCAGTGGAACGGGATACACCGGGGAGCTGTTTTTT.

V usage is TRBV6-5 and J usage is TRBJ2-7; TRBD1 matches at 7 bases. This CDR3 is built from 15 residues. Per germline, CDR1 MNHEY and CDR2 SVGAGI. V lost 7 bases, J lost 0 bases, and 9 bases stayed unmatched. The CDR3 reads CASIKLRDSSYEQYF. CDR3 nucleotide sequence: TGTGCCAGCATAAAGTTAAGGGACAGCTCCTACGAGCAGTACTTC.

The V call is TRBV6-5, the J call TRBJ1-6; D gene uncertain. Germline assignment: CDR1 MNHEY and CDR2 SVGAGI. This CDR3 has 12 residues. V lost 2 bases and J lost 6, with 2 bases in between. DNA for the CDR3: TGTGCCAGCAGTTACGCTAATTCACCCCTCCACTTT. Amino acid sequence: CASSYANSPLHF.

This CDR3 reads CASSRGMGLSNEQFF. In nucleotides, the CDR3 is TGCGCCAGCAGTAGAGGGATGGGGCTAAGCAATGAGCAGTTCTTC. The chain combines TRBV5-1 with TRBJ2-1; D tentatively reads TRBD1 or TRBD2 (5 bases each). The V gene lost 5 bases and the J gene lost 6 bases, with 18 bases spanning the gap. This CDR3 has 15 residues. Per the germline V gene, CDR1 is SGHRS and CDR2 is YFSETQ. Full variable domain (missing parts from reference TRBV5-1 and TRBJ2-1): KAGVTQTPRYLIKTRGQQVTLSCSPISGHRSVSWYQQTPGQGLQFLFEYFSETQRNKGNFPGRFSGRQFSNSRSEMNVSTLELGDSALYLCASSRGMGLSNEQFFGPGTRLTVL.

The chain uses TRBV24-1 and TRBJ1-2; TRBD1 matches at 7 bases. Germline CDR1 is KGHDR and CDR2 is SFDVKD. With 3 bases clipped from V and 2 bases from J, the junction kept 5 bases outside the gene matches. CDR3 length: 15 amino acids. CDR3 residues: CATSDTGVGNYGYTF. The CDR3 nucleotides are TGTGCCACCAGTGATACAGGGGTCGGGAACTATGGCTACACCTTC.

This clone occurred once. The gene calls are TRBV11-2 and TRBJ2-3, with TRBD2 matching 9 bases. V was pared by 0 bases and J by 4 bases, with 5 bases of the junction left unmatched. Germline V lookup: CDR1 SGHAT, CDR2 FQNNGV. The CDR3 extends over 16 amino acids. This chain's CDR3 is CASSLELAGIADTQYF. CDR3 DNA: TGTGCCAGCAGCTTAGAACTAGCGGGTATAGCAGATACGCAGTATTTT.

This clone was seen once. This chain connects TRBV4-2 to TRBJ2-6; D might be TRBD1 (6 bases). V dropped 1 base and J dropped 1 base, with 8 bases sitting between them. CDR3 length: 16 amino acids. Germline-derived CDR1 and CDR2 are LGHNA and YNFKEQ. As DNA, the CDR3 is TGTGCCAGCAGCCAAGCCACAGGGTCTGGGGCCAACGTCCTGACTTTC. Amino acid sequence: CASSQATGSGANVLTF.

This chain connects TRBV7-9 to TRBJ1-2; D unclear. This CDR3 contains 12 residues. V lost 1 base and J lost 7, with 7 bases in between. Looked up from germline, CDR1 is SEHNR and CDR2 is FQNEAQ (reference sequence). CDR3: CASSLGAGGYTF. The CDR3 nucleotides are TGTGCCAGCAGCTTAGGGGCTGGTGGCTACACCTTC.

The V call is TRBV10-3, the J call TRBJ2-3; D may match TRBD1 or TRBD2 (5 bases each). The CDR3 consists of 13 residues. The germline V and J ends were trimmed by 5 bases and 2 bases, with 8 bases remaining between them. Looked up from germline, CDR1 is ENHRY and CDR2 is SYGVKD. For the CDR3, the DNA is TGTGCCATCAGTCCCGGGACCACAGATACGCAGTATTTT. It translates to CAISPGTTDTQYF.